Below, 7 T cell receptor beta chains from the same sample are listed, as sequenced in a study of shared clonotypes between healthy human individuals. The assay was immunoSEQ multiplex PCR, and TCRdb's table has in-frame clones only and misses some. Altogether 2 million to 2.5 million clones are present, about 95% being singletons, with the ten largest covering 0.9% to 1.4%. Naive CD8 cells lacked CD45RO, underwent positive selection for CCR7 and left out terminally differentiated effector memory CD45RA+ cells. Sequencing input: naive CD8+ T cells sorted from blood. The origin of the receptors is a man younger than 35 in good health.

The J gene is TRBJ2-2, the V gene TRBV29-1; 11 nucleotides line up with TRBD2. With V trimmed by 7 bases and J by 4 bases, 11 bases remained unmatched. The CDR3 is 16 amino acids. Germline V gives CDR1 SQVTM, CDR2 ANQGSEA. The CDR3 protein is CSAVLAGAQGTGELFF. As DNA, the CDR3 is TGCAGCGCCGTACTAGCGGGGGCCCAGGGCACCGGGGAGCTGTTTTTT.

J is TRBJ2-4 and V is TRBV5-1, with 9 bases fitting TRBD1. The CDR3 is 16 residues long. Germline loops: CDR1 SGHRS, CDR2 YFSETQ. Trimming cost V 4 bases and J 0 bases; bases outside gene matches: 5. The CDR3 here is CASSGTGPLAKNIQYF. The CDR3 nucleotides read TGCGCCAGCAGCGGGACAGGGCCGCTAGCCAAAAACATTCAGTACTTC.

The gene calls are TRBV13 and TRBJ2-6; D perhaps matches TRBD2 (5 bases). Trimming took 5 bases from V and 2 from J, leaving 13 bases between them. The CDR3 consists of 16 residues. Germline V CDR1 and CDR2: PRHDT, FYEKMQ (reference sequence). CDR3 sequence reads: CASSAGFWAGANVLTF. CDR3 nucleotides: TGTGCCAGCAGCGCGGGCTTCTGGGCTGGGGCCAACGTCCTGACTTTC.

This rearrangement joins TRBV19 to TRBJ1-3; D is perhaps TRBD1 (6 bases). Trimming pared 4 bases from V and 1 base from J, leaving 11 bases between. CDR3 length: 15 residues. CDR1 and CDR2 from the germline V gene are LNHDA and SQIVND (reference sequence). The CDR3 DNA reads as TGTGCCAGTAGTACCGGACAGTTTTCTGGAAACACCATATATTTT. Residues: CASSTGQFSGNTIYF.

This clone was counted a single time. The CDR3 is CASGSGTGLYEQYF. CDR3 nucleotides: TGTGCTAGTGGTTCCGGGACAGGACTATACGAGCAGTACTTC. This chain uses TRBV12-5 with TRBJ2-7; TRBD1 agrees at 8 bases. V shed 4 bases and J 4 bases; nucleotides not matched to a gene: 6. The CDR3 is 14 residues long. Per the germline V gene, CDR1 is LGHNT and CDR2 is FRNRAP.

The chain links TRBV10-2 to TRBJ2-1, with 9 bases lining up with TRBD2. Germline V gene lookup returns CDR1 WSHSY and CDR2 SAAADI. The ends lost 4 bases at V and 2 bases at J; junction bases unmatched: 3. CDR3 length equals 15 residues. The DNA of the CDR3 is TGCGCCAGCAGTGTGCGGGAGGGGGCCTACAATGAGCAGTTCTTC. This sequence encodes CASSVREGAYNEQFF.

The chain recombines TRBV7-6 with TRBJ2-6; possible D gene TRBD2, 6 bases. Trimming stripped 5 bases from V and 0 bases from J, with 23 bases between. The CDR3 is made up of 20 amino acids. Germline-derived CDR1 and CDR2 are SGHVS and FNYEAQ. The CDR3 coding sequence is TGTGCCAGCAGCCCCCACCGAGGGGAGCGGGTGCCCTCTGGGGCCAACGTCCTGACTTTC. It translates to CASSPHRGERVPSGANVLTF.